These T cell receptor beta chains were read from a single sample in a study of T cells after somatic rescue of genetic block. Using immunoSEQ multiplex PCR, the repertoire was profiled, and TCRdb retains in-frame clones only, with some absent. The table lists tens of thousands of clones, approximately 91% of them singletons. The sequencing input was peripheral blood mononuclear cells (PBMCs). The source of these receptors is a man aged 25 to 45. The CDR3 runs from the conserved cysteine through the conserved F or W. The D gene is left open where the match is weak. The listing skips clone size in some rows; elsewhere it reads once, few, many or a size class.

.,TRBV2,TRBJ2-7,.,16,CASSESQDGVLYEQYF,TGTGCCAGCAGTGAGAGTCAGGACGGAGTACTCTACGAGCAGTACTTC
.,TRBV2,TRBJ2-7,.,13,CASSRDIGGEQYF,TGTGCCAGCAGCCGAGACATAGGGGGGGAGCAGTACTTC
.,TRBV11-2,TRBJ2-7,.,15,CASSFSQANSYEQYF,TGTGCCAGCAGCTTCTCTCAGGCGAACTCCTACGAGCAGTACTTC
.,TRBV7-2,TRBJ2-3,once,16,CASSLGPRIFADTQYF,TGTGCCAGCAGCTTAGGACCGCGCATTTTTGCAGATACGCAGTATTTT
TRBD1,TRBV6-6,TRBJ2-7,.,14,CASTGRVRGLEQYF,TGTGCCAGTACCGGTCGGGTAAGGGGGCTCGAGCAGTACTTC
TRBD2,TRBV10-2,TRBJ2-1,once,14,CASLTSGRGDEQFF,TGCGCCAGTCTGACTAGCGGGAGGGGGGATGAGCAGTTCTTC
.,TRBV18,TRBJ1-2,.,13,CASSPDGYYGYTF,TGTGCCAGCTCACCAGACGGATACTATGGCTACACCTTC
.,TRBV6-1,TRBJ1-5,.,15,CASSVSTSNNQPQHF,TGTGCCAGCAGTGTGTCAACATCGAATAATCAGCCCCAGCATTTT
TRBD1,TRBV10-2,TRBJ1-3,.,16,CASSQRDRYAGNTIYF,TGCGCCAGCAGCCAAAGGGACAGGTACGCTGGAAACACCATATATTTT
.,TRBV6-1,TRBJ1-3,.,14,CASTRTVAENTIYF,TGTGCCAGCACCAGGACAGTGGCTGAAAACACCATATATTTT
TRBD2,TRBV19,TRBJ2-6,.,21,CASSVAGIPLDYMPGANVLTF,TGTGCCAGTAGTGTAGCGGGTATCCCCTTAGATTATATGCCTGGGGCCAACGTCCTGACTTTC
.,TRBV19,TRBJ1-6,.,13,CATSRNSNSPLHF,TGTGCCACATCTCGGAACAGCAATTCACCCCTCCACTTT
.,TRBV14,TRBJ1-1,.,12,CASSSQDGEAFF,TGTGCCAGCAGCTCTCAGGATGGTGAAGCTTTCTTT
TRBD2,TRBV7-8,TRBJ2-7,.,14,CASSGLAAAYEQYF,TGTGCCAGCAGCGGACTAGCGGCAGCCTACGAGCAGTACTTC
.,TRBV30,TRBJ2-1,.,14,CAWSGDSGRNEQFF,TGTGCCTGGAGTGGTGACAGCGGGCGGAATGAGCAGTTCTTC
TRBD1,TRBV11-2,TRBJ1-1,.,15,CASSLGGGREIEAFF,TGTGCCAGCAGCTTAGGAGGGGGCAGGGAAATTGAAGCTTTCTTT
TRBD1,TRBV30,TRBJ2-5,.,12,CAWNRGAETQYF,TGTGCCTGGAACAGGGGAGCAGAGACCCAGTACTTC
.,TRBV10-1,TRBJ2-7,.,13,CASSDRWGHEQYF,TGCGCCAGCAGTGATAGGTGGGGCCACGAGCAGTACTTC
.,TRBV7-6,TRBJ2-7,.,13,CASSSSRKGEQYF,TGTGCCAGCAGCTCTTCAAGAAAAGGCGAGCAGTACTTC